Listed below are T cell receptor beta chains from one sample, sequenced in a study of cytomegalovirus exposure and HLA in healthy donors. The data were produced by immunoSEQ multiplex PCR, yet TCRdb's version contains in-frame clones alone and is incomplete. The repertoire consists of approximately 180,000 clones, with 70% to 90% occurring once and the leading ten covering about 2.2%. Sequenced sample: PBMCs. The receptors stem from a woman in her 30s in good health and CMV-seronegative. The conserved cysteine and the conserved F or W are not part of the CDR3 here. Rows give clone size only sometimes, using once, few, many, or a class for an expanded clone.

V gene | clone size | CDR3 length | CDR3 protein
TRBV2 | once | 13 | ASSESQGGTGELF
TRBV7-9 | . | 12 | ASSLSQGPSEQY
TRBV19 | . | 13 | ASSIRGPGDSPLH
TRBV25-1 | few | 13 | ASSDASLSGNTIY
TRBV29-1 | . | 12 | SVEDRGQMETQY
TRBV5-8 | . | 14 | ASSLGRTGTQETQY
TRBV4-3 | . | 13 | ASSQQRGPTDTQY
TRBV5-1 | . | 12 | ASSTGTGAYEQY
TRBV9 | . | 14 | ASSVGGGQSSYEQY
TRBV2 | . | 13 | ASSEGSRETHGYT
TRBV29-1 | . | 7 | SVGAGYT